This passage covers 26 T cell receptor beta chains from one sample sequenced in a study of human T cells and chemical hapten exposure. TCRdb itself ran the RACE reads through MiXCR, one entry per CDR3 protein. Of some 300,000 distinct CDR3 sequences listed, 5% to 6.5% are singletons. Time point of the sample: pre-sensitization, week 0. The treatment: therapeutic diphenylcyclopropenone sensitization with weekly scalp DPC. Sequenced here: whole blood, sampled in connection with sensitization to the hapten diphenylcyclopropenone (DPC). The receptors stem from a woman aged 18-29 years with alopecia areata. Some clones in this sample may be carry-over from other donors' samples.

The V and J genes are TRBV7-3 and TRBJ2-4; perhaps TRBD1 as D (6 bases). Germline loops: CDR1 SGHTA, CDR2 FQGTGA. The germline V and J ends were trimmed by 2 bases and 10 bases, with 12 bases remaining between them. The CDR3 is 13 residues long. Here the CDR3 reads CASSLVQGTIQYF. DNA of the CDR3: TGTGCCAGCAGCTTAGTTCAGGGGACAATTCAGTACTTC.

The chain couples TRBV9 to TRBJ2-3, with D perhaps TRBD1 (5 bases). The CDR3 spans 15 residues. Trimming pared 0 bases from V and 0 bases from J, leaving 8 bases between. Per the germline V gene, CDR1 is SGDLS and CDR2 is YYNGEE. CDR3 sequence reads: CASSVAGPSTDTQYF. CDR3 nucleotide sequence: TGTGCCAGCAGCGTAGCAGGGCCGAGCACAGATACGCAGTATTTT.

This clonotype was seen a few times. The chain recombines TRBV5-1 with TRBJ1-2; D gene ambiguous. V was shortened by 3 bases and J by 0 bases, with 12 bases between the two germline ends. Germline V gene data show CDR1 as SGHRS and CDR2 as YFSETQ. The CDR3 is 15 residues long. Here the CDR3 reads CASSYSGLPNYGYTF. The CDR3, as DNA: TGCGCCAGCAGCTATTCAGGACTCCCTAACTATGGCTACACCTTC.

This clonotype has ten or more counts. CDR3 region: CASSFPTRNTEAFF. In DNA form, the CDR3 reads TGTGCCAGCAGTTTCCCGACACGCAACACTGAAGCTTTCTTT. The rearrangement uses TRBV28 and TRBJ1-1; D unclear. This CDR3 contains 14 residues. Germline values: CDR1 MDHEN, CDR2 SYDVKM. Trimming stripped 3 bases from V and 2 bases from J, with 10 bases between.

Only a few counts were recorded for this clonotype. The V call is TRBV12-3 or TRBV12-4, the J call TRBJ2-3, with 10 bases that match TRBD1. This CDR3 is 15 amino acids long. With 5 bases clipped from V and 5 bases from J, the junction kept 7 bases outside the gene matches. CDR3 loop: CASSRDRGAGDTQYF. The CDR3 DNA reads TGTGCCAGCAGTAGGGACAGGGGCGCTGGAGATACGCAGTATTTT.

The table lists this clonotype with many counts. This chain uses TRBV28 with TRBJ2-7; tentatively, D is TRBD2 (6 bases). The CDR3 is 14 amino acids. Trimming pared 4 bases from V and 2 bases from J, leaving 12 bases between. CDR1 MDHEN and CDR2 SYDVKM come from the germline V gene. The CDR3 nucleotides are TGTGCCAGCAGTTCCCAGGGAGGCACCTACGAGCAGTACTTC. Translation gives CASSSQGGTYEQYF.

The chain joins TRBV7-2 to TRBJ1-2; 8 nucleotides match TRBD1. V was clipped by 1 base and J by 6 bases; unmatched bases: 10. The CDR3 extends over 16 amino acids. Per germline, CDR1 SGHTA and CDR2 FQGNSA. The DNA for the CDR3 is TGTGCCAGCAGCTTAGGGCTTGGCAGGGGGCAGAATGGCTACACCTTC. Residues: CASSLGLGRGQNGYTF.

Many counts were recorded for this clonotype. The chain combines TRBV6-2 or TRBV6-3 with TRBJ1-5; tentative D call: TRBD1 (5 bases). Trimming cost V 6 bases and J 0 bases, with 15 bases left between them. The CDR3 extends over 16 amino acids. CDR1 is MNHEY and CDR2 is SVGEGT in the germline V gene. CDR3 bases: TGTGCCAGCAGGGGACGGAGCCTTTATAGCAATCAGCCCCAGCATTTT. Its translation: CASRGRSLYSNQPQHF.

This clonotype has just a few counts. This chain joins TRBV18 and TRBJ1-5, with 7 bases fitting TRBD1. The CDR3 extends over 15 amino acids. The V and J ends lost 3 bases and 6 bases, in that order; junction bases with no gene match: 8. Germline V gives CDR1 KGHSH, CDR2 LQKENI. The CDR3 reads CASSPNQGDSQPQHF. In nucleotides, the CDR3 is TGTGCCAGCTCACCTAACCAGGGGGATAGTCAGCCCCAGCATTTT.

There are many counts of this clonotype. This chain connects TRBV11-2 to TRBJ2-3, with 7 bases that match TRBD2. Unmatched junction bases numbered 1, after V lost 3 bases and J lost 4 bases. Germline lookup yields CDR1 SGHAT and CDR2 FQNNGV. The CDR3 extends over 13 amino acids. DNA for the CDR3: TGTGCCAGCAGCTTTCGGGAGGCAGATACGCAGTATTTT. Its protein is CASSFREADTQYF.

The chain links TRBV20-1 to TRBJ2-7; 12 bases fit TRBD1. This CDR3 comprises 16 residues. CDR1 and CDR2 (germline): DFQATT, SNEGSKA (reference sequence). The ends lost 1 base at V and 0 bases at J; junction bases unmatched: 4. The CDR3 spells CSARGGTGGASYEQYF. CDR3 nucleotides: TGCAGTGCTAGAGGAGGGACAGGGGGCGCCTCCTACGAGCAGTACTTC.

This clonotype has a count of ten or more. This chain joins TRBV5-1 and TRBJ2-7; 7 positions match TRBD1. Germline V gene lookup returns CDR1 SGHRS and CDR2 YFSETQ. The V gene end was trimmed by 6 bases and the J gene end by 1 base; junction bases not matched to a gene: 13. The CDR3 has 16 amino acids. The CDR3 coding sequence is TGCGCCAGCACCCTTGATCGACAGGGCGGGTCCTACGAGCAGTACTTC. It codes for CASTLDRQGGSYEQYF. The variable domain in full, completed from reference TRBV5-1 and TRBJ2-7, reads KAGVTQTPRYLIKTRGQQVTLSCSPISGHRSVSWYQQTPGQGLQFLFEYFSETQRNKGNFPGRFSGRQFSNSRSEMNVSTLELGDSALYLCASTLDRQGGSYEQYFGPGTRLTVT.

This clonotype was counted between two and nine times. This rearrangement joins TRBV20-1 to TRBJ2-4; 7 bases match TRBD2. Looked up from germline, CDR1 is DFQATT and CDR2 is SNEGSKA (reference sequence). There are 13 residues in the CDR3. The CDR3 bases are TGCGGAGGGAGGGGCGGCTCCAAAAACATTCAGTACTTC. It yields the protein CGGRGGSKNIQYF.

This clonotype occurred a few times. The chain has TRBV27 and TRBJ1-6; 8 nucleotides agree with TRBD1. Germline V gene data show CDR1 as MNHEY and CDR2 as SMNVEV (reference sequence). The CDR3 extends over 16 amino acids. V dropped 5 bases and J dropped 7; count of bases not matched to a gene: 10. Here the CDR3 reads CASSINQGAGNSPLHF. DNA of the CDR3: TGTGCCAGCAGTATCAACCAGGGGGCAGGGAATTCACCCCTCCACTTT.

This clonotype was found many times. The CDR3 is CASSRTGSDEQFF. CDR3 coding DNA: TGTGCCAGCAGCCGGACAGGGAGCGATGAGCAGTTCTTC. The gene calls are TRBV11-1 and TRBJ2-1; 8 nucleotides align to TRBD1. The V segment lost 5 bases and the J segment 8 bases; nucleotides outside the gene matches: 5. CDR1 is SGHAT and CDR2 is FQDESV in the germline V gene (reference sequence). The CDR3 is 13 residues long.

This clonotype was counted at least ten times. CDR3 coding DNA: TGCGCCAGCAGTCAAGCAGGGACCACTGGAAACACCATATATTTT. Encoded protein: CASSQAGTTGNTIYF. The chain employs TRBV23-1 and TRBJ1-3; D is possibly TRBD1 (5 bases). TRBV23-1 belongs to the ORF category, with a function that is uncertain. V was trimmed by 2 bases and J by 2 bases, leaving 10 bases between them. CDR3 size: 15 residues.

This clonotype turned up a few times. The chain couples TRBV11-1 to TRBJ2-6; 7 bases line up with TRBD1. The ends lost 5 bases at V and 1 base at J; junction bases unmatched: 23. The germline CDR1 and CDR2 sequences are SGHAT and FQDESV (reference sequence). This CDR3 spans 22 amino acids. For the CDR3, the DNA is TGTGCCAGCAGCCCCATTGGGGGTCGGACGACAGGGATAGGTTCTGGGGCCAACGTCCTGACTTTC. Translation: CASSPIGGRTTGIGSGANVLTF.

This clonotype was counted many times. The V call is TRBV11-3, the J call TRBJ2-3, with TRBD2 as a possible D gene (5 bases). The CDR3 is 14 amino acids. From germline, CDR1 is SGHNT and CDR2 YENEEA. V gave up 3 bases and J gave up 2 bases, with 9 bases separating them. The CDR3 region is CASSFRGFTDTQYF. The CDR3 coding sequence is TGTGCCAGCAGCTTTCGGGGATTCACAGATACGCAGTATTTT.

This clonotype was detected a few times. This rearrangement joins TRBV25-1 to TRBJ2-7, with a weak D call TRBD1 (5 bases). Germline values: CDR1 MGHDK, CDR2 SYGVNS. This CDR3 has 13 amino acids. Trimming stripped 7 bases from V and 2 bases from J, with 12 bases between. In DNA, the CDR3 is TGTGCCAGCATGGGCAGGGCCCCCTACGAGCAGTACTTC. Amino acids: CASMGRAPYEQYF.

In its sample, this clonotype was seen a few times. V usage is TRBV29-1 and J usage is TRBJ2-5; 10 bases line up with TRBD1. CDR3 length: 13 residues. Germline V lookup: CDR1 SQVTM, CDR2 ANQGSEA. The CDR3 DNA sequence: TGCAGGGCCACGGACAGGGGGCAAGAGACCCAGTACTTC. Its protein product is CRATDRGQETQYF.

This clonotype was observed many times. J is TRBJ1-5 and V is TRBV7-6; D not certain. V was clipped by 5 bases and J by 9 bases, with 14 bases between them. CDR3 length: 13 amino acids. The germline CDR1 and CDR2 sequences are SGHVS and FNYEAQ. In DNA, the CDR3 is TGTGCCAGCAGCCCCCGGGCCACCGGGCCCCAGCATTTT. It encodes CASSPRATGPQHF.

This clonotype appeared a few times. The V call is TRBV7-3, the J call TRBJ2-1; unclear D gene. CDR1 and CDR2 (germline): SGHTA, FQGTGA. Trimming cost V 0 bases and J 6 bases, with 6 bases left between them. The CDR3 sequence is 13 residues long. The CDR3 DNA reads TGTGCCAGCAGCTTAACTCTCACCAATGAGCAGTTCTTC. As protein: CASSLTLTNEQFF. The whole variable domain, remainder taken from reference TRBV7-3 and TRBJ2-1, is GAGVSQTPSNKVTEKGKYVELRCDPISGHTALYWYRQSLGQGPEFLIYFQGTGAADDSGLPNDRFFAVRPEGSVSTLKIQRTERGDSAVYLCASSLTLTNEQFFGPGTRLTVL.

This clonotype was observed at least ten times. The CDR3 sequence is CASSPYRTPNEQFF. For the CDR3, the DNA is TGTGCCAGCTCACCATATAGGACTCCGAATGAGCAGTTCTTC. The chain carries TRBV18 and TRBJ2-1; D perhaps matches TRBD2 (5 bases). Germline lookup yields CDR1 KGHSH and CDR2 LQKENI. CDR3 size: 14 residues. The V end lost 2 bases, the J end lost 7 bases, and 12 bases lay between the germline ends.

V and J are TRBV12-3 or TRBV12-4 and TRBJ2-3; 11 bases are shared with TRBD2. V was pared by 2 bases and J by 5 bases, with 9 bases of the junction left unmatched. CDR3 length: 17 residues. The CDR3 nucleotides read TGTGCCAGCAGTTTATCGTACCTAGCGGGGGGTGGAGATACGCAGTATTTT. Protein product: CASSLSYLAGGGDTQYF.

To note about this clonotype: The junction differs from germline at one of its ends, possibly a read error. The CDR3 region is CASSEDRNNSPLHF. In nucleotides, the CDR3 is TGTGCCAGCAGCGAAGACAGGAATAATTCACCCCTCCACTTT. The gene calls are TRBV2 and TRBJ1-6, with TRBD1 as a possible D gene (6 bases). The germline V gene encodes CDR1 SNHLY and CDR2 FYNNEI. The CDR3 spans 14 residues.

There are a few counts of this clonotype. The CDR3 sequence: CASSRIERTGNTGELFF. In DNA, the CDR3 is TGTGCCAGCAGCCGAATCGAACGGACAGGGAACACCGGGGAGCTGTTTTTT. The gene calls are TRBV28 and TRBJ2-2, with TRBD1 matching 7 bases. Losses at the gene ends were 6 bases for V and 1 base for J; bases not matched to a gene: 11. The V gene's germline CDR1 is MDHEN and CDR2 SYDVKM. This CDR3 spans 17 amino acids.